Listed below are T cell receptor beta chains from one sample, sequenced in a study of T cell responses to AZD1222 COVID-19 vaccine. This table comes from immunoSEQ multiplex PCR, and its TCRdb copy is limited to in-frame clones, with some not included. This sample has roughly 70,000 clones, with more than 75% found just once. The material sequenced was peripheral blood, taken on day 0 of AZD1222 vaccination. Source of these receptors: an adult in good health. Both conserved end residues are part of each CDR3. A D gene is named only where the DNA matches it firmly. Expanded clones are given a class, and other clones once, few, many or no size at all.

cdr3_nt cdr3_aa v_call clone_size d_call j_call
TGCGCCAGCAGCACAGACACTGGAAACACCATATATTTT CASSTDTGNTIYF TRBV5-1 NA NA TRBJ1-3
TGTGCCAGCAGCGTAGGCAGCGGACTCACAGATACGCAGTATTTT CASSVGSGLTDTQYF TRBV9 NA NA TRBJ2-3
TGCGCCAGCAGCTTGGATGGCGGGGATGGCACAGATACGCAGTATTTT CASSLDGGDGTDTQYF TRBV5-1 NA NA TRBJ2-3
TGTGCCAGCAGCACCCCCGAGCATTATAGCAATCAGCCCCAGCATTTT CASSTPEHYSNQPQHF TRBV7-9 NA NA TRBJ1-5
TGTGCCAGCAGCCCCCGGGGGACAGGACTTAATGAAAAACTGTTTTTT CASSPRGTGLNEKLFF TRBV9 NA TRBD1 TRBJ1-4
TGTGCCAGCAGCTCGGGCCCTAGCGGGGCCCCGACCCAGTACTTC CASSSGPSGAPTQYF TRBV7-9 few TRBD2 TRBJ2-5
TGTGCCAGCACACAGGGGCTCTCCTACGAGCAGTACTTC CASTQGLSYEQYF TRBV6-5 NA TRBD1 TRBJ2-7
TGTGCCAGCAGCGTAACAGGGGGCTATGGCTACACCTTC CASSVTGGYGYTF TRBV7-2 once TRBD1 TRBJ1-2
TGTGCCAGCAGCTTGGGGACAGGGAAAGCTTTCTTT CASSLGTGKAFF TRBV5-6 NA TRBD1 TRBJ1-1
TGTGCCAGCAGTTCGACAGGGGCGATGAATCAGCCCCAGCATTTT CASSSTGAMNQPQHF TRBV28 once TRBD1 TRBJ1-5
TGTGCCAGCAGCTTGGAGGCTAGCGGGAAAGGGGATTTGGAGTTCTTC CASSLEASGKGDLEFF TRBV5-5 once TRBD2 TRBJ2-1
TGCGCCAGCAGCCGGGGGGCGACCTTTGAAAAACTGTTTTTT CASSRGATFEKLFF TRBV4-1 NA NA TRBJ1-4
TGCGCCAGCAGCCCGACAGGACACTTCCAAGAGACCCAGTACTTC CASSPTGHFQETQYF TRBV5-1 NA NA TRBJ2-5
TGTGCCAGCAGCTTGGCGGGCTTGCGGGGCCAAGAGACCCAGTACTTC CASSLAGLRGQETQYF TRBV5-8 NA NA TRBJ2-5
TGTGCCAGCTCTCGAGGGGCCTGGACCGGGGAGCTGTTTTTT CASSRGAWTGELFF TRBV7-2 NA NA TRBJ2-2
TGTGCCAGCAGTTTGGGGTTCGGGGCTAGCGGGAGTTACGAGCAGTACTTC CASSLGFGASGSYEQYF TRBV27 NA TRBD2 TRBJ2-7
TGTGCCAGTAGTCTTGTCCTAGGGACTGAAGCTTTCTTT CASSLVLGTEAFF TRBV19 once NA TRBJ1-1
TGCGCCAGCAGCCATGTGGACAGGGGGTATTCGAATGAGCAGTTCTTC CASSHVDRGYSNEQFF TRBV4-1 NA TRBD1 TRBJ2-1